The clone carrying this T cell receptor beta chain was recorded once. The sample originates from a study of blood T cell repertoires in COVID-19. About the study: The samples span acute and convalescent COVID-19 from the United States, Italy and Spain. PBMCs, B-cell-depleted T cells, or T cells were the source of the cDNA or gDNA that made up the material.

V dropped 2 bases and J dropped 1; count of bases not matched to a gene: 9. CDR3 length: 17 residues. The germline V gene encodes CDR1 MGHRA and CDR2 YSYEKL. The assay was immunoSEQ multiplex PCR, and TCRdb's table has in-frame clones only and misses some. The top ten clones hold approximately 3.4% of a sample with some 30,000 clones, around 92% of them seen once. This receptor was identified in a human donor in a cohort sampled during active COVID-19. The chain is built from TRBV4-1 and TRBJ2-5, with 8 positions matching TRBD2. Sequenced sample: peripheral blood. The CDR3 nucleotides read TGCGCCAGCAGCCAATGGTCAGCGGGGGCCCGCCAAGAGACCCAGTACTTC. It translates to CASSQWSAGARQETQYF.